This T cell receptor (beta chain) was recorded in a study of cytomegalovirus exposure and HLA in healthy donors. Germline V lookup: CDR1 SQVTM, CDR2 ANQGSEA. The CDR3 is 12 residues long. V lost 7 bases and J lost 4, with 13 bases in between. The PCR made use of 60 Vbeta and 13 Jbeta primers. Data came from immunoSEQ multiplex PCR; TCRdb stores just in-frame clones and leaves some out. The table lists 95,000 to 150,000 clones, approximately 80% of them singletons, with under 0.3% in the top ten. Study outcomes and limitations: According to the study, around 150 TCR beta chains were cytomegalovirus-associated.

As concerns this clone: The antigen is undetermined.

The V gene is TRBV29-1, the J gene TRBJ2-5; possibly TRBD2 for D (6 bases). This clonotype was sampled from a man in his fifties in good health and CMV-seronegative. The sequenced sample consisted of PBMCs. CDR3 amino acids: CSAAGGVETQYF. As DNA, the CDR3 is TGCAGCGCGGCGGGCGGGGTAGAGACCCAGTACTTC.